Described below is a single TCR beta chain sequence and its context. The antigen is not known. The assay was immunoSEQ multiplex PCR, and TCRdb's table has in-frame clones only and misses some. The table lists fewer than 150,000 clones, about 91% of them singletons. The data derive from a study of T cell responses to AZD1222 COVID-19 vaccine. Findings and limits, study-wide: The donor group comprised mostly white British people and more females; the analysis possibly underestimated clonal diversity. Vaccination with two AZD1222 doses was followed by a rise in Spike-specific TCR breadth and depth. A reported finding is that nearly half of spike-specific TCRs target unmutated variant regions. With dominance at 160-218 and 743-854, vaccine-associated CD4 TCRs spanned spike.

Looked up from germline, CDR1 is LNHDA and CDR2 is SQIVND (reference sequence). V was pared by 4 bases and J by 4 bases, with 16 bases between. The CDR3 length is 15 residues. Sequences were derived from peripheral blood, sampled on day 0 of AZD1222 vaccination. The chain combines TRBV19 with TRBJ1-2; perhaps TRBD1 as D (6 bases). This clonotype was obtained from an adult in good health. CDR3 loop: CASSRTGTTPYGYTF. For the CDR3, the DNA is TGTGCCAGTAGTAGGACCGGGACAACCCCCTATGGCTACACCTTC.